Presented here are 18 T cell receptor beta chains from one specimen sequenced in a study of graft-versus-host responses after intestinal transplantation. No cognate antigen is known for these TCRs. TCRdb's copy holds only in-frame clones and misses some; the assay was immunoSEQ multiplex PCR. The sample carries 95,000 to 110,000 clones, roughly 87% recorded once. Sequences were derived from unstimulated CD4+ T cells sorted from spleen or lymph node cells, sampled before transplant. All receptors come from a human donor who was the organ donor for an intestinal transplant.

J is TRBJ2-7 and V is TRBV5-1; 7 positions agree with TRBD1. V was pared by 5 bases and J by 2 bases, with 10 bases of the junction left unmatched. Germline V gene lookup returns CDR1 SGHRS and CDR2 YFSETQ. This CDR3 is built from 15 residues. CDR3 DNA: TGCGCCAGCAGAGTGGGCGAGGGGGCCACCTACGAGCAGTACTTC. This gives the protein CASRVGEGATYEQYF.

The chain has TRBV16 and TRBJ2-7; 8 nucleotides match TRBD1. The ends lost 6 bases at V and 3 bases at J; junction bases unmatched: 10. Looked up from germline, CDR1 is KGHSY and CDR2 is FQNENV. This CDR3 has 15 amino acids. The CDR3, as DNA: TGTGCCAGCAGTCCCTCCGGGACAGGACTCTACGAGCAGTACTTC. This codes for CASSPSGTGLYEQYF.

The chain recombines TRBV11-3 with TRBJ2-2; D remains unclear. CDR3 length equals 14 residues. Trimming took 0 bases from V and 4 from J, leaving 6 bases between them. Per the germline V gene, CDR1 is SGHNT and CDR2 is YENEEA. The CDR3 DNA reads TGTGCCAGCAGCTTAGAAGCAACCACCGGGGAGCTGTTTTTT. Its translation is CASSLEATTGELFF.

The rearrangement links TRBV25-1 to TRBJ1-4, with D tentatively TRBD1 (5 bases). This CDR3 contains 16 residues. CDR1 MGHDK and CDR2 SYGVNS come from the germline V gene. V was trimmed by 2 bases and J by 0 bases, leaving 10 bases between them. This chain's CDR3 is CASSEIGGATNEKLFF. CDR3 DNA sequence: TGTGCCAGCAGTGAAATCGGGGGGGCAACTAATGAAAAACTGTTTTTT.

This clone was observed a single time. CDR3: CASSAPGQINSPLHF. The CDR3 nucleotides are TGTGCCAGCAGCGCCCCGGGACAGATTAATTCACCCCTCCACTTT. The chain employs TRBV5-5 and TRBJ1-6; 7 nucleotides match TRBD1. The CDR3 has 15 amino acids. Trimming removed 4 bases from V and 6 bases from J; junction bases left unmatched: 7. Germline CDR1 is SGHKS and CDR2 is YYEKEE (reference sequence).

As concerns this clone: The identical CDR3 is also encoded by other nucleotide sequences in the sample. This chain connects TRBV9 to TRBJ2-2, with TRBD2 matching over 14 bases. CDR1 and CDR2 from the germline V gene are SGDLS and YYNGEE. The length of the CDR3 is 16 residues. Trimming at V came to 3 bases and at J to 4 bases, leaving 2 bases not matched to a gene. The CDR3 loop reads CASSGGLAGATGELFF. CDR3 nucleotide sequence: TGTGCCAGCAGCGGGGGACTAGCGGGAGCCACCGGGGAGCTGTTTTTT.

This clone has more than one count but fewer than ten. The CDR3 nucleotides are TGTGCCAGCCAAGGAGGGGACGTTAATGAAAAACTGTTTTTT. Protein: CASQGGDVNEKLFF. This chain links TRBV19 with TRBJ1-4; a possible D gene is TRBD1 (5 bases). The CDR3 runs to 14 residues. Germline V gene data show CDR1 as LNHDA and CDR2 as SQIVND (reference sequence). The V end lost 9 bases, the J end lost 4 bases, and 15 bases lay between the germline ends.

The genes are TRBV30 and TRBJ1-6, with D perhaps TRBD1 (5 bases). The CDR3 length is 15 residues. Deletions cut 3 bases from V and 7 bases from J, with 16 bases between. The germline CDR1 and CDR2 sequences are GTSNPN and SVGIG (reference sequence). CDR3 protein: CAWSETGTVNSPLHF. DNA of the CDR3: TGTGCCTGGAGCGAAACCGGGACTGTGAATTCACCCCTCCACTTT.

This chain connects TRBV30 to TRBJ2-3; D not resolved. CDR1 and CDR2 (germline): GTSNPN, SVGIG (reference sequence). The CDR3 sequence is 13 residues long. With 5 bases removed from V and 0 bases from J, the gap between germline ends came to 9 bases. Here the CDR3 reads CAWRKYSTDTQYF. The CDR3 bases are TGTGCCTGGCGTAAATATAGCACAGATACGCAGTATTTT.

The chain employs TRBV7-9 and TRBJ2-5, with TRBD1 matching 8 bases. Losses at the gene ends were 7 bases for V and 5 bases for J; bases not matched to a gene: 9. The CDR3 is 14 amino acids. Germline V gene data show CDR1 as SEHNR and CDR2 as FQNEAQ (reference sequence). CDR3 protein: CASTAGQGRETQYF. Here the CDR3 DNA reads TGTGCCAGCACCGCAGGACAGGGCAGGGAGACCCAGTACTTC.

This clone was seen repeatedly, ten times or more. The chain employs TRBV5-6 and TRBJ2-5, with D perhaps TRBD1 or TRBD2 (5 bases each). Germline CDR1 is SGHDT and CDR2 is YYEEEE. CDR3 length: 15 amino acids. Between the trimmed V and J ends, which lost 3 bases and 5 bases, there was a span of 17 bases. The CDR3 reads CASSSLGDVGETQYF. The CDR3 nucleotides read TGTGCCAGCAGCTCCTTGGGGGACGTGGGGGAGACCCAGTACTTC.

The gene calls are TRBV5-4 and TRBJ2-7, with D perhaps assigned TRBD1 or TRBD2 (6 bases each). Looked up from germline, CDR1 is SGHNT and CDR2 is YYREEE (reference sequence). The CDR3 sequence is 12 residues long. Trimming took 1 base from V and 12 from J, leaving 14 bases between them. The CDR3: CASSLWGARPYF. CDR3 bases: TGTGCCAGCAGCTTGTGGGGGGCTCGTCCGTACTTC.

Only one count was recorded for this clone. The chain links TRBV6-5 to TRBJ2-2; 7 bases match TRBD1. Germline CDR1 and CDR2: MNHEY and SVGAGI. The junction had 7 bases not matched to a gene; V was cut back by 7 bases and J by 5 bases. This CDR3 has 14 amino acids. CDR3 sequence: CASINRGGTGELFF. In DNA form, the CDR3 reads TGTGCCAGCATAAACAGGGGTGGAACCGGGGAGCTGTTTTTT.

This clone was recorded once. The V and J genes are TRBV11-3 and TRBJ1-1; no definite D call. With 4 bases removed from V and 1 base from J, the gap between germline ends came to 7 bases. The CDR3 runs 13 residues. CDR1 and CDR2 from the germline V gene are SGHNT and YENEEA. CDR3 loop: CASSSTGNTEAFF. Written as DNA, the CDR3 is TGTGCCAGCAGCTCGACGGGGAACACTGAAGCTTTCTTT.

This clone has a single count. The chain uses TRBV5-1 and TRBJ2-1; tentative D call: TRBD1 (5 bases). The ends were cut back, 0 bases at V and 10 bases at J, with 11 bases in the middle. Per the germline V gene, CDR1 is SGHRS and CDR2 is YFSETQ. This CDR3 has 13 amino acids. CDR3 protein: CASSLGWGEEQFF. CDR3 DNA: TGCGCCAGCAGCTTGGGGTGGGGCGAAGAGCAGTTCTTC. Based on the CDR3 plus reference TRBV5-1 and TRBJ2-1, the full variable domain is KAGVTQTPRYLIKTRGQQVTLSCSPISGHRSVSWYQQTPGQGLQFLFEYFSETQRNKGNFPGRFSGRQFSNSRSEMNVSTLELGDSALYLCASSLGWGEEQFFGPGTRLTVL.

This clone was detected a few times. The CDR3 reads CASSPGTGANIQYF. CDR3 in DNA: TGCGCCAGCAGTCCCGGGACTGGGGCGAACATTCAGTACTTC. The rearrangement joins TRBV10-1 to TRBJ2-4; D may be TRBD2 (6 bases). CDR3 size: 14 residues. Deletions cut 5 bases from V and 7 bases from J, with 15 bases between. Per germline, CDR1 WNHNN and CDR2 SYGVQD (reference sequence).

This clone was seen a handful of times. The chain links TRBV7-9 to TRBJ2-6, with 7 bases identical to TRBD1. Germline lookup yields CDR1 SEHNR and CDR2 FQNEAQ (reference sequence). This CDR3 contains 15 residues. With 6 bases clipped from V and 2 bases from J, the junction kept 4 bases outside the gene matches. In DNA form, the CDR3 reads TGTGCCAGCAGGGGGACAGATGCTGGGGCCAACGTCCTGACTTTC. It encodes CASRGTDAGANVLTF.

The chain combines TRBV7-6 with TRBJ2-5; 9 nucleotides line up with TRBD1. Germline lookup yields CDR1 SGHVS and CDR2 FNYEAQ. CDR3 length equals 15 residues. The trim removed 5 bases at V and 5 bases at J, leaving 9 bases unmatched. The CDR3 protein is CASSPIQGALETQYF. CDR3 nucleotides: TGTGCCAGCAGCCCGATACAGGGGGCGTTGGAGACCCAGTACTTC.